Below, 7 T cell receptor beta chains from the same sample are listed, as sequenced in a study of graft-versus-host responses after intestinal transplantation. These receptors have no known antigen. Libraries were prepared by immunoSEQ multiplex PCR; TCRdb keeps only in-frame clonotypes and omits some of them. The sample lists about 47,000 clones; around 95% were seen once. The source was unstimulated CD8+ T cells sorted from spleen or lymph node cells, collected before transplant. All receptors come from a human donor who was the organ donor for an intestinal transplant.

The count of this clone is one. In nucleotides, the CDR3 is TGTGCCAGCTCTTGGGTTAGTCAGGGCGACGAGCAGTACTTC. Its protein is CASSWVSQGDEQYF. This sequence joins TRBV25-1 and TRBJ2-7; D may be TRBD1 (5 bases). The CDR3 has 14 amino acids. Per germline, CDR1 MGHDK and CDR2 SYGVNS. The ends were cut back, 8 bases at V and 5 bases at J, with 19 bases in the middle.

The chain couples TRBV30 to TRBJ2-7; 7 bases agree with TRBD1. The germline gives CDR1 GTSNPN, CDR2 SVGIG (reference sequence). This CDR3 region has 14 residues. V shed 1 base and J 0 bases; nucleotides not matched to a gene: 3. The CDR3 DNA reads TGTGCCTGGAGTGCTCCAGGGGGCTCCTACGAGCAGTACTTC. Translating gives CAWSAPGGSYEQYF.

DNA of the CDR3: TGCGCCAGCAGCCTCCTGGGCGGGGGAGTCGAGGATACGCAGTATTTT. Its protein is CASSLLGGGVEDTQYF. V and J are TRBV4-1 and TRBJ2-3, with 7 bases lining up with TRBD2. The CDR3 extends over 16 amino acids. The V and J ends lost 4 bases and 6 bases, in that order; junction bases with no gene match: 13. The germline V gene has CDR1 MGHRA and CDR2 YSYEKL.

The J gene is TRBJ1-4, the V gene TRBV7-9; D possibly corresponds to TRBD1 (6 bases). Trimming shortened V by 6 bases and J by 7 bases, and 18 bases separated the two germline ends. Per the germline V gene, CDR1 is SEHNR and CDR2 is FQNEAQ (reference sequence). This CDR3 is built from 15 residues. CDR3 nucleotide sequence: TGTGCCAGCAGGGCCACAGGGATGCTCGGTGAAAAACTGTTTTTT. Protein sequence: CASRATGMLGEKLFF.

The rearrangement uses TRBV4-2 and TRBJ1-2; perhaps TRBD1 as D (6 bases). The CDR3 extends over 15 amino acids. The ends were cut back, 4 bases at V and 6 bases at J, with 18 bases in the middle. The germline V gene encodes CDR1 LGHNA and CDR2 YNFKEQ. The CDR3 coding sequence is TGTGCCAGCAGCCTCGGGACATTTGGAACTAATGGCTACACCTTC. Translation: CASSLGTFGTNGYTF.

The chain is built from TRBV7-8 and TRBJ1-2; D remains ambiguous. Germline assignment: CDR1 SGHVS and CDR2 FQNEAQ. Trimming pared 1 base from V and 5 bases from J, leaving 14 bases between. The CDR3 consists of 15 residues. The CDR3 loop is CASSLGALSGYGYTF. Here the CDR3 DNA reads TGTGCCAGCAGCTTAGGAGCTCTCTCGGGGTATGGCTACACCTTC.

As for this clone: Germline is not matched at one junction end, which may reflect a read error. This CDR3 is also generated by other DNA sequences in the sample. V and J are TRBV27 and TRBJ1-2; 8 bases match TRBD1. This CDR3 spans 13 amino acids. Germline V gives CDR1 MNHEY, CDR2 SMNVEV (reference sequence). CDR3 bases: TGTGCCAGCAGTTTATCCGGGACAGGACTTGGCACCTTT. This translates into CASSLSGTGLGTF.